The 3 T cell receptor beta chains given below trace back to one sample, sequenced in a study of T cell responses to AZD1222 COVID-19 vaccine. Sequencing was performed with immunoSEQ multiplex PCR; in TCRdb, only in-frame clones are kept and a portion is missing. The data contain about 110,000 clones, approximately 91% of them singletons. Specimen: peripheral blood, collected on day 0 of MenACWY control vaccination. These receptors were collected from an adult in good health.

This chain links TRBV7-2 with TRBJ2-5; D may be TRBD1 or TRBD2 (6 bases each). The CDR3 totals 14 residues. V was pared by 4 bases and J by 4 bases, with 13 bases between. Germline V gene sequence: CDR1 SGHTA, CDR2 FQGNSA. The CDR3, as DNA: TGTGCCAGCAGCTCCCTGGGGGGCCGAGAGACCCAGTACTTC. Protein: CASSSLGGRETQYF.

This clone occurred a few times. The chain couples TRBV24-1 to TRBJ1-3; perhaps TRBD1 as D (5 bases). The CDR3 consists of 15 residues. CDR1 and CDR2 (germline): KGHDR, SFDVKD. Between the trimmed V and J ends, which lost 1 base and 4 bases, there was a span of 10 bases. As DNA, the CDR3 is TGTGCCACCAGTGATTTTGGGGACGGAGGAAACACCATATATTTT. This encodes CATSDFGDGGNTIYF.

The chain uses TRBV7-3 and TRBJ2-2, with D possibly TRBD1 on 6 matching bases. Trimming shortened V by 2 bases and J by 6 bases, and 7 bases separated the two germline ends. CDR3 length equals 13 residues. CDR1 is SGHTA, CDR2 FQGTGA, per germline. The DNA of the CDR3 is TGTGCCAGCAGCTTAGGGGGCTCCGGGGAGCTGTTTTTT. Translating gives CASSLGGSGELFF.